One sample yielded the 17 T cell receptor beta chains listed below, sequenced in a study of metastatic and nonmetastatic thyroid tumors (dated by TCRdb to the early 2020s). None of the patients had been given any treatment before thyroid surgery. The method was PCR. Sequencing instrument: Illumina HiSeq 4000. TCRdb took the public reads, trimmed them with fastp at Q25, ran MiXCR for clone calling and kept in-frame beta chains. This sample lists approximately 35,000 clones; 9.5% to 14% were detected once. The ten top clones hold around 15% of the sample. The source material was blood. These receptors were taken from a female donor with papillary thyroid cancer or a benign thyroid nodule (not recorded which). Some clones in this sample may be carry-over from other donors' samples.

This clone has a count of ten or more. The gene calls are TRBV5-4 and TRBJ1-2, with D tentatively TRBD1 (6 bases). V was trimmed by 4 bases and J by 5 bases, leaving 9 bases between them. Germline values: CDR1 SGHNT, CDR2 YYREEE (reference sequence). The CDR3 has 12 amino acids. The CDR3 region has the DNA TGTGCCAGCAGCCTCAGGGGTTATGGCTACACCTTC. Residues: CASSLRGYGYTF.

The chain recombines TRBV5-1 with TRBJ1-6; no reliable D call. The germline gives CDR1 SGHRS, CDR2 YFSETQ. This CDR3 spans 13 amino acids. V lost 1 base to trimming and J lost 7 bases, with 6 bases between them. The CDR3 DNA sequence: TGCGCCAGCAGCTTGTCTGAGAATTCACCCCTCCACTTT. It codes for CASSLSENSPLHF.

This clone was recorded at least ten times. The CDR3 DNA follows: TGTGCCAGCAGCTCAGGACTAGCGGGAGATAACACAGATACGCAGTATTTT. It codes for CASSSGLAGDNTDTQYF. This chain joins TRBV5-6 and TRBJ2-3; 13 nucleotides agree with TRBD2. The CDR3 has 17 amino acids. V trimming: 3 bases; J trimming: 2 bases; junction bases outside the gene matches: 6. Germline V CDR1 and CDR2: SGHDT, YYEEEE.

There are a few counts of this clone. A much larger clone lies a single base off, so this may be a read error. CDR3 DNA: TGTGCCAGCAGTTTAACAGGGGGCGGTTTAGGAGCTTTCTTT. Translated, it gives CASSLTGGGLGAFF. This rearrangement joins TRBV27 to TRBJ1-1; 9 bases line up with TRBD1. Germline V lookup: CDR1 MNHEY, CDR2 SMNVEV (reference sequence). V gave up 2 bases and J gave up 10 bases; unmatched junction bases: 8. The CDR3 consists of 14 residues.

CDR3 amino acids: CASSLDLGYEQYF. CDR3 sequence (DNA): TGCGCCAGCAGTCTGGACTTGGGCTACGAGCAGTACTTC. The chain joins TRBV10-1 to TRBJ2-7, with D maybe TRBD2 (5 bases). This CDR3 spans 13 amino acids. In germline, CDR1 is WNHNN, CDR2 SYGVQD (reference sequence). V lost 5 bases and J 3 bases, leaving 11 bases between the germline ends.

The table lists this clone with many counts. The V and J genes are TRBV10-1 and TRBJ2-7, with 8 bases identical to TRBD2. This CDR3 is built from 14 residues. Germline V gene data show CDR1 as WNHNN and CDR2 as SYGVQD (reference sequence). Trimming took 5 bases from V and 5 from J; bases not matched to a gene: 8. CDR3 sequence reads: CASSPREGRNEQYF. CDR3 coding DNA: TGCGCCAGCAGTCCCCGGGAGGGCCGAAACGAGCAGTACTTC.

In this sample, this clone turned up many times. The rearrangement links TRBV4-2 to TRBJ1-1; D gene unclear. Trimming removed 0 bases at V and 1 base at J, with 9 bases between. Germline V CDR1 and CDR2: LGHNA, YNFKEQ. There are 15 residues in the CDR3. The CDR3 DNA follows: TGTGCCAGCAGCCAAGACCCGACCGGGAACACTGAAGCTTTCTTT. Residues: CASSQDPTGNTEAFF.

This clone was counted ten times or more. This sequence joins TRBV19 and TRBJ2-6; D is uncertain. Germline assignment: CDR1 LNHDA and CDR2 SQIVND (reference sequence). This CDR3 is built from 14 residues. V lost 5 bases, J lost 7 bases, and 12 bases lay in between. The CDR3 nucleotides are TGTGCCAGTAGTGAGACCGGAGCTGCCAACGTCCTGACTTTC. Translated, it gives CASSETGAANVLTF.

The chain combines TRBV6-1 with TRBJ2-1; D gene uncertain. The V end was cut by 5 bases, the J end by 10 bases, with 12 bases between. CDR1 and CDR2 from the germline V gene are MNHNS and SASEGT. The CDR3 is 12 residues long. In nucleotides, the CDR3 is TGTGCCAGCAGTTCGAGCTTAGAAGAGCAGTTCTTC. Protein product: CASSSSLEEQFF.

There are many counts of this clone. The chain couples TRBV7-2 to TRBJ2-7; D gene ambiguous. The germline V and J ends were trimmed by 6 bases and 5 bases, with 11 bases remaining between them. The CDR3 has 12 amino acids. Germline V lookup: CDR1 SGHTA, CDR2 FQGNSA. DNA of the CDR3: TGTGCCAGCAGGTCAGGAACCGACGAGCAGTACTTC. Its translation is CASRSGTDEQYF.

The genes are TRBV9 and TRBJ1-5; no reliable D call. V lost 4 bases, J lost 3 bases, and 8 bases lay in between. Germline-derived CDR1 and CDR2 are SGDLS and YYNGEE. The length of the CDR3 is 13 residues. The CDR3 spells CASSPFVNQPQHF. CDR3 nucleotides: TGTGCCAGCAGCCCTTTTGTCAATCAGCCCCAGCATTTT.

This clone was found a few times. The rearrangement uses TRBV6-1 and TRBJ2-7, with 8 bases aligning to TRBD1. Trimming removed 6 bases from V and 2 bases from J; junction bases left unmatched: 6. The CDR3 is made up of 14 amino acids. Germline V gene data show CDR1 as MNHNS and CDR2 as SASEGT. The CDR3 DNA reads TGTGCCAGCAGAGTGACAGGGGAGACCTACGAGCAGTACTTC. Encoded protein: CASRVTGETYEQYF.

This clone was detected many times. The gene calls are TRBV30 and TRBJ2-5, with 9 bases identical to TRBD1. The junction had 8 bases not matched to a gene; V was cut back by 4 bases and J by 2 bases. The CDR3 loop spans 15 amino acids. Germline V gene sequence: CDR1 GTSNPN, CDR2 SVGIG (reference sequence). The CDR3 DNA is TGTGCCTGGATGGTTGGTGACAGGGGGCAAGAGACCCAGTACTTC. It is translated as CAWMVGDRGQETQYF.

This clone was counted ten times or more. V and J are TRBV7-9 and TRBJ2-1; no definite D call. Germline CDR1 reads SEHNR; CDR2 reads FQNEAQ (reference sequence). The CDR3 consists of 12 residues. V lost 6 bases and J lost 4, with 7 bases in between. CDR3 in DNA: TGTGCCAGCAGTCCTCATTACAATGAGCAGTTCTTC. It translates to CASSPHYNEQFF. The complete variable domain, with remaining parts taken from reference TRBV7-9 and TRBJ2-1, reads DTGVSQNPRHKITKRGQNVTFRCDPISEHNRLYWYRQTLGQGPEFLTYFQNEAQLEKSRLLSDRFSAERPKGSFSTLEIQRTEQGDSAMYLCASSPHYNEQFFGPGTRLTVL.

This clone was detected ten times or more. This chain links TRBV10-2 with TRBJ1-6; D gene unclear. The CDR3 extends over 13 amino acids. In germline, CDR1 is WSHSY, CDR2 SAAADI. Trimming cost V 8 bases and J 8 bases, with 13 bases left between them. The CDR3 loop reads CASGVKEDSPLHF. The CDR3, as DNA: TGCGCCAGCGGAGTTAAGGAGGATTCACCCCTCCACTTT.

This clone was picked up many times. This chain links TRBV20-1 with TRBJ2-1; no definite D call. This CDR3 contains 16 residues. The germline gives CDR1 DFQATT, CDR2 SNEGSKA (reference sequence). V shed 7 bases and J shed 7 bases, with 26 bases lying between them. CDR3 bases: TGCAGTGGGAGCCCCCTTCGGGCTTCTTTTGTTAATGAGCAGTTCTTC. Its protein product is CSGSPLRASFVNEQFF.

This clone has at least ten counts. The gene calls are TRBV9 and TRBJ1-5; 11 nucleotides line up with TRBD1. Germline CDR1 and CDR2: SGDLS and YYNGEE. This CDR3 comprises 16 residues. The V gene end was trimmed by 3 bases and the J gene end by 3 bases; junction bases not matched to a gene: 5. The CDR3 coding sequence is TGTGCCAGCAGCGGAGGGACAGGGGGAACCAATCAGCCCCAGCATTTT. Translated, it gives CASSGGTGGTNQPQHF.